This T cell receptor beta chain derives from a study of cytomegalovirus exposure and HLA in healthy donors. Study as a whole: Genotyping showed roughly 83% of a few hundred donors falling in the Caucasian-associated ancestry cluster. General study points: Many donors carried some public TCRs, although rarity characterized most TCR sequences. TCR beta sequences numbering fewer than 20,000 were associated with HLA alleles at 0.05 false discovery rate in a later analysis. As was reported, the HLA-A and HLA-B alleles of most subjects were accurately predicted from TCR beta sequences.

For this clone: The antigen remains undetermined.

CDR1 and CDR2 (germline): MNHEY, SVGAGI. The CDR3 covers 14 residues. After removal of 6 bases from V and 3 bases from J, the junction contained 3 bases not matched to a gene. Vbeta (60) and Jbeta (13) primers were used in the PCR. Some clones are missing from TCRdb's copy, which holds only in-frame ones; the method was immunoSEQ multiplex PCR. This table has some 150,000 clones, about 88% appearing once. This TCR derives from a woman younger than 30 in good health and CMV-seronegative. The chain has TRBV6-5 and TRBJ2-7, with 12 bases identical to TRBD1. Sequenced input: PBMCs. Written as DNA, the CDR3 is TGTGCCAGCAGCCGGGACAGGGGGCTCTACGAGCAGTACTTC. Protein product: CASSRDRGLYEQYF.